This entry lists 21 T cell receptor beta chains sequenced from one sample in a study of cytomegalovirus exposure and HLA in healthy donors. With 60 Vbeta and 13 Jbeta primers, the PCR was carried out. The method was immunoSEQ multiplex PCR; TCRdb's version includes in-frame clones alone and lacks a portion of them. The sample lists around 160,000 clones, roughly 80% occurring once. The sample was PBMCs. Every receptor here comes from a male donor in good health and CMV-seropositive.

This clone occurred a few times. The chain recombines TRBV7-9 with TRBJ1-1; 11 bases agree with TRBD1. CDR3 length equals 15 residues. Trimming removed 5 bases from V and 10 bases from J; junction bases left unmatched: 12. Germline loops: CDR1 SEHNR, CDR2 FQNEAQ (reference sequence). Here the CDR3 DNA reads TGTGCCAGCAGCAGAATACTGGGACAGGGGGTTGGAGCTTTCTTT. As protein: CASSRILGQGVGAFF.

The rearrangement links TRBV30 to TRBJ1-5; D ambiguous. The V and J ends lost 5 bases and 4 bases respectively, with 12 bases between them. CDR3 length: 13 amino acids. CDR1 is GTSNPN, CDR2 SVGIG, per germline (reference sequence). The CDR3 spells CAWASRGNQPQHF. In DNA form, the CDR3 reads TGTGCCTGGGCCTCTCGGGGAAATCAGCCCCAGCATTTT.

The chain is built from TRBV7-8 and TRBJ2-3; D may be TRBD1 (6 bases). The germline V gene has CDR1 SGHVS and CDR2 FQNEAQ. The CDR3 is 16 amino acids. V lost 5 bases and J 0 bases, leaving 15 bases between the germline ends. The CDR3 spells CASSPMGAVSTDTQYF. The CDR3 coding sequence is TGTGCCAGCAGCCCGATGGGGGCCGTTAGCACAGATACGCAGTATTTT.

The rearrangement uses TRBV6-6 and TRBJ1-6, with 9 bases aligning to TRBD1. Per the germline V gene, CDR1 is MNHNY and CDR2 is SVGAGI (reference sequence). V was clipped by 7 bases and J by 10 bases; unmatched bases: 11. This CDR3 is built from 15 residues. The CDR3 is CASTNRQGGGSPLHF. The CDR3 nucleotides read TGTGCCAGCACTAACCGACAGGGGGGCGGCTCACCCCTCCACTTT.

The chain recombines TRBV19 with TRBJ1-3, with D hard to call. Germline V gives CDR1 LNHDA, CDR2 SQIVND (reference sequence). This CDR3 spans 15 amino acids. Trimming removed 5 bases at V and 0 bases at J, with 11 bases between. CDR3 region: CASSPGEVSGNTIYF. The CDR3 region has the DNA TGTGCCAGTAGTCCCGGGGAGGTCTCTGGAAACACCATATATTTT.

As regards this clone: The same CDR3 arises from other DNA sequences in this sample as well. V usage is TRBV5-1 and J usage is TRBJ1-1; D gene ambiguous. This CDR3 spans 15 amino acids. CDR1 is SGHRS, CDR2 YFSETQ, per germline. Trimming stripped 0 bases from V and 1 base from J, with 10 bases between. The CDR3 here is CASSLAPRANTEAFF. The DNA of the CDR3 is TGCGCCAGCAGCTTGGCACCGAGGGCGAACACTGAAGCTTTCTTT.

The sample holds a few counts of this clone. This chain links TRBV19 with TRBJ1-4, with D possibly matching TRBD1 (5 bases). Per germline, CDR1 LNHDA and CDR2 SQIVND (reference sequence). V was clipped by 4 bases and J by 8 bases, with 14 bases between them. The CDR3 is 14 residues long. CDR3 in amino acids: CASSSGTAEEKLFF. The CDR3, as DNA: TGTGCCAGTAGTAGCGGGACTGCAGAGGAAAAACTGTTTTTT. The full variable domain, its missing parts supplied by reference TRBV19 and TRBJ1-4, is DGGITQSPKYLFRKEGQNVTLSCEQNLNHDAMYWYRQDPGQGLRLIYYSQIVNDFQKGDIAEGYSVSREKKESFPLTVTSAQKNPTAFYLCASSSGTAEEKLFFGSGTQLSVL.

The chain is built from TRBV27 and TRBJ1-1; possibly TRBD1 for D (5 bases). Germline V gene data show CDR1 as MNHEY and CDR2 as SMNVEV (reference sequence). The CDR3 runs to 16 residues. Trimming removed 6 bases from V and 4 bases from J, with 21 bases in between. The CDR3 spells CASRMSRGTRLTEAFF. The CDR3 bases are TGTGCCAGCAGAATGAGTCGGGGGACTCGGCTCACTGAAGCTTTCTTT.

The chain employs TRBV28 and TRBJ2-1; TRBD2 agrees at 7 bases. Germline trimming cut 6 bases from V and 10 bases from J; bases unmatched to any gene: 9. Germline assignment: CDR1 MDHEN and CDR2 SYDVKM. This CDR3 region has 13 residues. The CDR3 is CASSNNWGGEQFF. DNA of the CDR3: TGTGCCAGCAGCAATAATTGGGGAGGGGAGCAGTTCTTC.

The chain employs TRBV18 and TRBJ1-1; 7 bases map to TRBD1. From germline, CDR1 is KGHSH and CDR2 LQKENI. This CDR3 spans 14 amino acids. Trimming at V came to 6 bases and at J to 0 bases, leaving 4 bases not matched to a gene. CDR3 nucleotide sequence: TGTGCCAGCTCGAGGGACAGTGTGAACACTGAAGCTTTCTTT. Protein sequence: CASSRDSVNTEAFF.

The chain joins TRBV27 to TRBJ1-3; D unclear. CDR1 MNHEY and CDR2 SMNVEV come from the germline V gene (reference sequence). The CDR3 sequence is 13 residues long. V lost 4 bases and J 3 bases, leaving 7 bases between the germline ends. Here the CDR3 DNA reads TGTGCCAGCAGTTCAGGCCTTGGAAACACCATATATTTT. This sequence encodes CASSSGLGNTIYF.

This clone was found once. DNA of the CDR3: TGTGCCAGCTCACCCTCCTCGGGACAGGGGCTTGGCTACACCTTC. Translated, it gives CASSPSSGQGLGYTF. The chain employs TRBV18 and TRBJ1-2, with 10 bases that match TRBD1. Germline values: CDR1 KGHSH, CDR2 LQKENI. After removal of 3 bases from V and 7 bases from J, the junction contained 8 bases not matched to a gene. This CDR3 comprises 15 residues.

The chain has TRBV10-3 and TRBJ2-5; 9 nucleotides align to TRBD1. Germline CDR1 is ENHRY and CDR2 is SYGVKD. With V trimmed by 9 bases and J by 4 bases, 6 bases remained unmatched. The CDR3 sequence is 13 residues long. CDR3 in DNA: TGTGCCATACGGGACAGGGATCGAGAGACCCAGTACTTC. As protein: CAIRDRDRETQYF.

V gene TRBV7-2 combines with J gene TRBJ2-1, with D tentatively TRBD1 (6 bases). The CDR3 is 15 residues long. The germline gives CDR1 SGHTA, CDR2 FQGNSA. V lost 7 bases and J 0 bases, leaving 13 bases between the germline ends. CDR3 sequence reads: CASIGQFSSYNEQFF. DNA of the CDR3: TGTGCCAGCATCGGACAGTTCAGCTCCTACAATGAGCAGTTCTTC.

This rearrangement joins TRBV7-2 to TRBJ1-2, with 8 bases that match TRBD1. J lost 12 bases, V lost 1 base, and 4 bases had no gene match. This CDR3 spans 12 amino acids. CDR1 and CDR2 from the germline V gene are SGHTA and FQGNSA. Here the CDR3 reads CASSLVQGANTF. In nucleotides, the CDR3 is TGTGCCAGCAGCTTAGTTCAGGGGGCGAACACCTTC.

V and J are TRBV4-3 and TRBJ1-4, with TRBD1 matching over 8 bases. The ends lost 1 base at V and 8 bases at J; junction bases unmatched: 15. The CDR3 runs to 18 residues. Germline V lookup: CDR1 LGHNA, CDR2 YSLEER. The CDR3 is CASSQAGSPGTGQEKLFF. Written as DNA, the CDR3 is TGCGCCAGCAGCCAAGCTGGTTCCCCCGGGACAGGACAAGAAAAACTGTTTTTT.

The chain couples TRBV9 to TRBJ2-7, with D maybe TRBD2 (6 bases). Germline values: CDR1 SGDLS, CDR2 YYNGEE. V was cut by 3 bases and J by 6 bases, with 16 bases left in between. The CDR3 spans 14 residues. CDR3 nucleotides: TGTGCCAGCAGCGCCGGGACTCCAATCTCCGAGCAGTACTTC. This codes for CASSAGTPISEQYF.

This chain links TRBV5-4 with TRBJ1-2; D is uncertain. Germline CDR1 is SGHNT and CDR2 is YYREEE (reference sequence). The ends were cut back, 2 bases at V and 2 bases at J, with 13 bases in the middle. CDR3 length equals 15 residues. The CDR3 region has the DNA TGTGCCAGCAGCTTAGGTGGAGGGCAGAACTATGGCTACACCTTC. Translation gives CASSLGGGQNYGYTF.

As for this clone: At one of its ends the junction is not consistent with the germline gene, which may arise from a read error. The chain carries TRBV2 and TRBJ1-1, with 10 bases matching TRBD1. Germline CDR1 and CDR2: SNHLY and FYNNEI. The CDR3 consists of 15 residues. CDR3: CASMRTGGKNAEAFF. The DNA for the CDR3 is TGTGCCAGCATGAGGACAGGGGGAAAGAACGCTGAAGCTTTCTTT.

The chain links TRBV10-3 to TRBJ2-5; 10 nucleotides line up with TRBD2. CDR3 length equals 14 residues. Trimming removed 4 bases from V and 4 bases from J; junction bases left unmatched: 3. The germline V gene has CDR1 ENHRY and CDR2 SYGVKD. The CDR3 reads CAISGASGGETQYF. Here the CDR3 DNA reads TGTGCCATCAGTGGGGCTAGCGGGGGAGAGACCCAGTACTTC.

This sequence joins TRBV7-2 and TRBJ2-3, with TRBD1 identical over 7 bases. With V trimmed by 5 bases and J by 6 bases, 8 bases remained unmatched. CDR1 SGHTA and CDR2 FQGNSA come from the germline V gene. CDR3 length: 14 residues. This CDR3 is CASSPTGARDTQYF. The CDR3 nucleotides are TGTGCCAGCAGCCCTACAGGGGCCCGGGATACGCAGTATTTT.